Each of the 22 T cell receptor beta chains below was sequenced from the same sample in a study of blood T cell repertoires in COVID-19. Clones were read by immunoSEQ multiplex PCR, and TCRdb kept only the in-frame ones, dropping some. The sample consists of 150,000 or so clones, over 80% of them appearing once. Source material: peripheral blood. The receptors were sampled from a woman between 50 and 59 years old with acute or convalescent COVID-19.

This chain joins TRBV14 and TRBJ1-2, with TRBD1 identical over 7 bases. The CDR3 is made up of 15 amino acids. Trimming removed 4 bases from V and 3 bases from J; junction bases left unmatched: 8. The germline V gene has CDR1 SGHDN and CDR2 FVKESK. CDR3 nucleotides: TGTGCCAGCAGCCCGACGAGTGGACAGGACTATGGCTACACCTTC. This sequence encodes CASSPTSGQDYGYTF.

The gene calls are TRBV5-4 and TRBJ2-7; D not certain. Germline lookup yields CDR1 SGHNT and CDR2 YYREEE (reference sequence). The CDR3 extends over 14 amino acids. Between the trimmed V and J ends, which lost 2 bases and 7 bases, there was a span of 16 bases. The CDR3 protein is CASSFSAVVHEQYF. Here the CDR3 DNA reads TGTGCCAGCAGCTTCTCTGCTGTGGTACATGAGCAGTACTTC.

About this clone itself: The sample holds other DNA sequences that translate to the same CDR3. This chain connects TRBV2 to TRBJ1-3; 9 bases map to TRBD1. The CDR3 has 15 residues. Germline-derived CDR1 and CDR2 are SNHLY and FYNNEI. The V gene end was trimmed by 4 bases and the J gene end by 1 base; junction bases not matched to a gene: 2. Here the CDR3 reads CASSGDRGSGNTIYF. The CDR3 region has the DNA TGTGCCAGCAGTGGCGACAGGGGGTCTGGAAACACCATATATTTT.

V is TRBV5-4 and J is TRBJ1-1, with 8 bases fitting TRBD1. CDR1 is SGHNT and CDR2 is YYREEE in the germline V gene (reference sequence). V lost 4 bases to trimming and J lost 4 bases; unmatched junction nucleotides: 9. This CDR3 region has 15 residues. The CDR3 sequence: CASSPGQGRSTEAFF. The CDR3, as DNA: TGTGCCAGCAGCCCCGGACAGGGAAGGAGCACTGAAGCTTTCTTT.

The chain recombines TRBV28 with TRBJ1-5, with D possibly matching TRBD1 (5 bases). Trimming removed 4 bases from V and 5 bases from J, with 6 bases in between. The CDR3 is made up of 12 amino acids. Germline V gives CDR1 MDHEN, CDR2 SYDVKM. The CDR3 nucleotides are TGTGCCAGCAGTTCACAGGATCAGCCCCAGCATTTT. Protein product: CASSSQDQPQHF.

The rearrangement uses TRBV4-3 and TRBJ1-2; 9 nucleotides line up with TRBD1. CDR3 size: 15 residues. Germline CDR1 and CDR2: LGHNA and YSLEER. V dropped 0 bases and J dropped 6; count of bases not matched to a gene: 5. The CDR3 is CASSQDHRTGDGYTF. CDR3 DNA: TGCGCCAGCAGCCAAGATCACCGGACAGGGGATGGCTACACCTTC.

This chain joins TRBV2 and TRBJ1-3; possibly TRBD1 for D (6 bases). Between the trimmed V and J ends, which lost 3 bases and 0 bases, there was a span of 18 bases. Per the germline V gene, CDR1 is SNHLY and CDR2 is FYNNEI. This CDR3 region has 18 residues. In DNA form, the CDR3 reads TGTGCCAGCAGTGAGATATCTTGGGGGCGCAGCTCTGGAAACACCATATATTTT. Translating gives CASSEISWGRSSGNTIYF. Using reference TRBV2 and TRBJ1-3 for the parts outside the CDR3, the full variable domain is EPEVTQTPSHQVTQMGQEVILRCVPISNHLYFYWYRQILGQKVEFLVSFYNNEISEKSEIFDDQFSVERPDGSNFTLKIRSTKLEDSAMYFCASSEISWGRSSGNTIYFGEGSWLTVV.

The chain combines TRBV30 with TRBJ2-1; 8 nucleotides agree with TRBD1. The germline V gene has CDR1 GTSNPN and CDR2 SVGIG (reference sequence). The CDR3 extends over 15 amino acids. V lost 3 bases to trimming and J lost 3 bases; unmatched junction nucleotides: 7. CDR3 protein: CAWRPTGVGYNEQFF. CDR3 in DNA: TGTGCCTGGAGACCGACAGGGGTGGGCTACAATGAGCAGTTCTTC.

The table lists this clone with a count of one. The V gene is TRBV5-6, the J gene TRBJ2-2; 7 bases match TRBD1. The J segment lost 9 bases and the V segment lost 0 bases, leaving 5 bases of the junction unmatched. Germline CDR1 SGHDT, CDR2 YYEEEE. The CDR3 sequence is 14 residues long. The CDR3 region is CASSLGQGVRELFF. DNA for the CDR3: TGTGCCAGCAGCTTGGGTCAGGGGGTCAGGGAGCTGTTTTTT.

V is TRBV11-1 and J is TRBJ2-1, with 9 positions matching TRBD2. This CDR3 region has 16 residues. Germline CDR1 is SGHAT and CDR2 is FQDESV (reference sequence). Trimming took 0 bases from V and 5 from J; bases not matched to a gene: 5. In DNA form, the CDR3 reads TGTGCCAGCAGCTTAGCGCCTAGCGGGATTAACAATGAGCAGTTCTTC. Translating gives CASSLAPSGINNEQFF.

This clone was counted a single time. This chain connects TRBV11-2 to TRBJ2-1; D might be TRBD2 (5 bases). CDR3 length: 15 amino acids. Looked up from germline, CDR1 is SGHAT and CDR2 is FQNNGV. Trimming pared 3 bases from V and 0 bases from J, leaving 9 bases between. The CDR3 DNA follows: TGTGCCAGCAGCTTCATTGCGGGCTCCTACAATGAGCAGTTCTTC. As protein: CASSFIAGSYNEQFF.

This clone was recorded once. The V gene is TRBV6-2 or TRBV6-3, the J gene TRBJ2-1; D possibly corresponds to TRBD2 (5 bases). The CDR3 spans 13 residues. The V gene lost 2 bases and the J gene lost 14 bases, with 16 bases spanning the gap. The germline V gene has CDR1 MNHEY and CDR2 SVGEGT. The CDR3 region has the DNA TGTGCCAGCAGTTACAGGGCGAGCCCCGGGGAGTTCTTC. Translation: CASSYRASPGEFF.

The chain employs TRBV10-2 and TRBJ1-2, with 10 nucleotides matching TRBD1. V trimming: 5 bases; J trimming: 9 bases; junction bases outside the gene matches: 6. This CDR3 spans 13 amino acids. From germline, CDR1 is WSHSY and CDR2 SAAADI. CDR3 region: CASSRQGAMSYTF. CDR3 DNA: TGCGCCAGCAGTCGACAGGGGGCAATGAGCTACACCTTC.

This sequence joins TRBV30 and TRBJ1-1, with 7 bases lining up with TRBD1. Trimming removed 7 bases from V and 5 bases from J; junction bases left unmatched: 7. The CDR3 covers 12 residues. Germline CDR1 is GTSNPN and CDR2 is SVGIG (reference sequence). CDR3 protein: CASHRGRTEAFF. The CDR3 coding sequence is TGTGCCTCCCACAGGGGCCGGACTGAAGCTTTCTTT.

J is TRBJ1-5 and V is TRBV6-2 or TRBV6-3, with D possibly matching TRBD1 (6 bases). Looked up from germline, CDR1 is MNHEY and CDR2 is SVGEGT. V shed 4 bases and J shed 5 bases, with 15 bases lying between them. This CDR3 region has 15 residues. CDR3 sequence (DNA): TGTGCCAGCAGTTCTGTCGCACAGGGAGATCAGCCCCAGCATTTT. Amino acids: CASSSVAQGDQPQHF.

This chain connects TRBV6-5 to TRBJ1-1, with 9 bases fitting TRBD1. The V gene's germline CDR1 is MNHEY and CDR2 SVGAGI. After removal of 6 bases from V and 4 bases from J, the junction contained 9 bases not matched to a gene. The length of the CDR3 is 15 residues. The CDR3: CASRSQGASGTEAFF. The DNA for the CDR3 is TGTGCCAGCAGGTCACAGGGGGCCTCGGGCACTGAAGCTTTCTTT.

This chain joins TRBV9 and TRBJ2-6, with 12 bases that match TRBD2. The length of the CDR3 is 20 residues. Trimming at V came to 0 bases and at J to 0 bases, leaving 7 bases not matched to a gene. From germline, CDR1 is SGDLS and CDR2 YYNGEE. The CDR3 bases are TGTGCCAGCAGCGTAGATCCGGGACTAGCGGGTTTCTCTGGGGCCAACGTCCTGACTTTC. Translation: CASSVDPGLAGFSGANVLTF.

In nucleotides, the CDR3 is TGCGCCAGCAGCCAAGATCGGGGTTTTAACTATGGCTACACCTTC. Translating it yields CASSQDRGFNYGYTF. The J gene is TRBJ1-2, the V gene TRBV4-3; D remains ambiguous. V was cut by 0 bases and J by 1 base, with 9 bases left in between. The CDR3 has 15 amino acids. From germline, CDR1 is LGHNA and CDR2 YSLEER.

The genes are TRBV13 and TRBJ2-3; tentative D call: TRBD2 (5 bases). Looked up from germline, CDR1 is PRHDT and CDR2 is FYEKMQ (reference sequence). The CDR3 contains 15 residues. Trimming stripped 5 bases from V and 5 bases from J, with 17 bases between. The CDR3, as DNA: TGTGCCAGCAGCCCGCCCTCGCTAGCTCAAGATACGCAGTATTTT. Its translation: CASSPPSLAQDTQYF. The complete variable domain, with remaining parts taken from reference TRBV13 and TRBJ2-3, reads AAGVIQSPRHLIKEKRETATLKCYPIPRHDTVYWYQQGPGQDPQFLISFYEKMQSDKGSIPDRFSAQQFSDYHSELNMSSLELGDSALYFCASSPPSLAQDTQYFGPGTRLTVL.

This chain joins TRBV29-1 and TRBJ2-2; 7 nucleotides agree with TRBD1. CDR1 is SQVTM and CDR2 is ANQGSEA in the germline V gene. V was pared by 3 bases and J by 0 bases, with 1 base of the junction left unmatched. The CDR3 sequence is 14 residues long. CDR3 region: CSVDTGANTGELFF. CDR3 bases: TGCAGCGTTGACACAGGGGCGAACACCGGGGAGCTGTTTTTT.

The rearrangement uses TRBV11-2 and TRBJ2-7; D might be TRBD2 (6 bases). Trimming took 1 base from V and 0 from J, leaving 16 bases between them. Per germline, CDR1 SGHAT and CDR2 FQNNGV. The CDR3 spans 17 residues. The CDR3 sequence: CASSLGWRGSSSYEQYF. The CDR3 nucleotides are TGTGCCAGCAGCTTAGGATGGAGGGGCTCGAGCTCCTACGAGCAGTACTTC.

For this clone: Distinct nucleotide sequences in the sample also encode this CDR3. The V call is TRBV20-1, the J call TRBJ1-1; D may be TRBD1 (5 bases). CDR3 length: 12 amino acids. V was pared by 3 bases and J by 4 bases, with 9 bases between. Germline values: CDR1 DFQATT, CDR2 SNEGSKA (reference sequence). This CDR3 is CSASFQGTEAFF. The CDR3 nucleotides are TGCAGTGCTAGTTTCCAGGGCACTGAAGCTTTCTTT.